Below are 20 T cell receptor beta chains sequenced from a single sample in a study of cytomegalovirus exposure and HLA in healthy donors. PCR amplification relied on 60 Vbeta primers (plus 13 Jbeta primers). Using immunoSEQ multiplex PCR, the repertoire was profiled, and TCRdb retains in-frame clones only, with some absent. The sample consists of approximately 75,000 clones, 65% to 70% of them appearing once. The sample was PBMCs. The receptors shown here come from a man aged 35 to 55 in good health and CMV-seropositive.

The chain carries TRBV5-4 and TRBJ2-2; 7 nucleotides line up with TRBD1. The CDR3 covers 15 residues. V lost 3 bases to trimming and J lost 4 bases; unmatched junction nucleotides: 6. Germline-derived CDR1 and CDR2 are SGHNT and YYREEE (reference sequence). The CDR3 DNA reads TGTGCCAGCAGCTCCGACAGGGCGAGCACCGGGGAGCTGTTTTTT. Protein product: CASSSDRASTGELFF.

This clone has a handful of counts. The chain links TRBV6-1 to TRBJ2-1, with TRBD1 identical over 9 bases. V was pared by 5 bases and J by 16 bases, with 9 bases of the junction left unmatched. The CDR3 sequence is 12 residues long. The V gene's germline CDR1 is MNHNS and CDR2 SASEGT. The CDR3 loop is CASSQTGTGPFF. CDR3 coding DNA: TGTGCCAGCAGTCAAACCGGGACAGGGCCATTCTTC.

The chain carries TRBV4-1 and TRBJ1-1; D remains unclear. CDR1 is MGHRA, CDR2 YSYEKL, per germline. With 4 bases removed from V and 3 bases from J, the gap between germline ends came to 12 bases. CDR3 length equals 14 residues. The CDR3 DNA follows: TGCGCCAGCAGCCCCACAGTGGCAGACACTGAAGCTTTCTTT. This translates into CASSPTVADTEAFF.

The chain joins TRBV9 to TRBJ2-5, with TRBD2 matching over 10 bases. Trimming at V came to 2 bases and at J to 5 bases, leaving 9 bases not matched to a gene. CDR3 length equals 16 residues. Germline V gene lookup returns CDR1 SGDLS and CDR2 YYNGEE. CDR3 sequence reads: CASSVPSGGGPETQYF. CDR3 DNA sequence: TGTGCCAGCAGCGTCCCTAGCGGGGGAGGTCCGGAGACCCAGTACTTC.

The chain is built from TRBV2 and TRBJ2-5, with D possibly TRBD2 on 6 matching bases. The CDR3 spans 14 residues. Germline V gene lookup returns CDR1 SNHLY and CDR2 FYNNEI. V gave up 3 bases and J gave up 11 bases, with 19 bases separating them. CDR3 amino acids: CASSDAVGPGEQYF. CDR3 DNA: TGTGCCAGCAGTGATGCCGTCGGCCCGGGGGAGCAGTACTTC.

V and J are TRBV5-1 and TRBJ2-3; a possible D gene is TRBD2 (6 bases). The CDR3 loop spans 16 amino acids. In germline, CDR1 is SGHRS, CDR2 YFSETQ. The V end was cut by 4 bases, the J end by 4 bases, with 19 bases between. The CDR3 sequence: CASSTTGTPGADTQYF. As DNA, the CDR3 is TGCGCCAGCAGCACGACCGGGACTCCGGGCGCAGATACGCAGTATTTT.

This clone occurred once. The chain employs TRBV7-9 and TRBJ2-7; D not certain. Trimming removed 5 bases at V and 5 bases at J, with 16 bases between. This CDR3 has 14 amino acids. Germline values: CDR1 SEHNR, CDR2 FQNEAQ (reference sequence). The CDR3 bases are TGTGCCAGCAGCCCCCCCGAGGCTGAGAACGAGCAGTACTTC. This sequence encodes CASSPPEAENEQYF.

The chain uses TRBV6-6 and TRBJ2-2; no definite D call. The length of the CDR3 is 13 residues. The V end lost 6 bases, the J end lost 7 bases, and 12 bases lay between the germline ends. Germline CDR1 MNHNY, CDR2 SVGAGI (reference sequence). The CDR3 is CASSTVSGGELFF. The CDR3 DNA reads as TGTGCCAGCAGCACCGTGTCAGGCGGGGAGCTGTTTTTT.

CDR3 nucleotides: TGTGCCAGCAGCCTTTCCGACTCCAGCTCCTACGAGCAGTACTTC. Its translation is CASSLSDSSSYEQYF. This sequence joins TRBV7-2 and TRBJ2-7; D is ambiguous. CDR1 is SGHTA, CDR2 FQGNSA, per germline. V was cut by 5 bases and J by 0 bases, with 14 bases left in between. This CDR3 is built from 15 residues.

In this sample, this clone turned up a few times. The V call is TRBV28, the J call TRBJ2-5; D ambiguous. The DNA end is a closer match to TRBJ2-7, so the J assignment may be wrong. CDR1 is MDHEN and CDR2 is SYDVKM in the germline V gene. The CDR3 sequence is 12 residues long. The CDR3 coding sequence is TGTGCCAGCAGTTTAGATAGTTACGAGCAGTACTTC. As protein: CASSLDSYEQYF.

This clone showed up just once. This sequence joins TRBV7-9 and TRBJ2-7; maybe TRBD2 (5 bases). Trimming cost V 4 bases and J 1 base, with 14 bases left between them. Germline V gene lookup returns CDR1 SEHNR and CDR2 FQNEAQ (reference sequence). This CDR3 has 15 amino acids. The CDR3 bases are TGTGCCAGCAGCTCCCCGGGGTACGGGTCCTACGAGCAGTACTTC. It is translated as CASSSPGYGSYEQYF.

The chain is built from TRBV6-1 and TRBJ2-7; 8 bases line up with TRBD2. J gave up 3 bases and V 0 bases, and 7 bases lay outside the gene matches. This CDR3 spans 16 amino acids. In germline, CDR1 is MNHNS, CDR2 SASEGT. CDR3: CASSEAGVAGFYEQYF. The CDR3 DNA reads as TGTGCCAGCAGTGAAGCCGGAGTAGCGGGGTTCTACGAGCAGTACTTC.

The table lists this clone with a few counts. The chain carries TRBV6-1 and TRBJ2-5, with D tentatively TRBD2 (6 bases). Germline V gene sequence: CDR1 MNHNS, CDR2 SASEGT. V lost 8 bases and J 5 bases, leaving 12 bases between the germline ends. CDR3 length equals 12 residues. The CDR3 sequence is CASALGGETQYF. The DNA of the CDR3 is TGTGCCAGCGCCCTTGGGGGGGAGACCCAGTACTTC.

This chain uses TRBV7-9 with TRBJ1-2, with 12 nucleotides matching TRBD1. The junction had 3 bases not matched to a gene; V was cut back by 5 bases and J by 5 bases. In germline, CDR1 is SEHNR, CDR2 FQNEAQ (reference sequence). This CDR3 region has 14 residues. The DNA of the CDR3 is TGTGCCAGCAGCCGGGACAGGGGGCCATATGGCTACACCTTC. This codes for CASSRDRGPYGYTF.

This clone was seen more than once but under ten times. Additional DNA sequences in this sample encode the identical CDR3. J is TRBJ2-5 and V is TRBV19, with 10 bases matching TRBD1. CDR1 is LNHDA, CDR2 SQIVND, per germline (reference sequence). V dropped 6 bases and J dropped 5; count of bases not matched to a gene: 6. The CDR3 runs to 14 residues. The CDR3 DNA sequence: TGTGCCAGTAGGAGACAGGGGGCTGGGGAGACCCAGTACTTC. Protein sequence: CASRRQGAGETQYF.

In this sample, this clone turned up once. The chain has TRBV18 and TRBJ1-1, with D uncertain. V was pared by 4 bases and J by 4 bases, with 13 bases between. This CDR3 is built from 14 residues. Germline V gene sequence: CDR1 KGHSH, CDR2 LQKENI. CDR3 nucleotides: TGTGCCAGCTCACTGGATAGACAACCCACTGAAGCTTTCTTT. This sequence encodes CASSLDRQPTEAFF.

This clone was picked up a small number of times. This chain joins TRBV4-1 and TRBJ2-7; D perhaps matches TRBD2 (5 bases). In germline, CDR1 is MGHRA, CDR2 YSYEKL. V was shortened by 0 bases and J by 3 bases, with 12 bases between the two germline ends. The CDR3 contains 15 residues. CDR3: CASSQDGDGIYEQYF. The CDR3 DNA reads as TGCGCCAGCAGCCAAGATGGCGACGGGATCTACGAGCAGTACTTC.

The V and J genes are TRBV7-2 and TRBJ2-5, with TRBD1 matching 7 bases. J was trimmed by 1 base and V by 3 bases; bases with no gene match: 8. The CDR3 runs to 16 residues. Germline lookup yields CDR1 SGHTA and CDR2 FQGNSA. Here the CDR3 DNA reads TGTGCCAGCAGCTTCGGGACAGCCCGATTCCAAGAGACCCAGTACTTC. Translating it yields CASSFGTARFQETQYF.

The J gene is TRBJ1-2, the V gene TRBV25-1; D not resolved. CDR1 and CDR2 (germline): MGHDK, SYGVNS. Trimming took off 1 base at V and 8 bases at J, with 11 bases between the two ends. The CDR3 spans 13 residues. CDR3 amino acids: CASSELEGGGYTF. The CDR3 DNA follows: TGTGCCAGCAGTGAATTAGAGGGCGGCGGCTACACCTTC.

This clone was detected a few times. The chain's CDR3 is CASCQTGSHEQYF. In DNA, the CDR3 is TGTGCCAGCTGCCAGACAGGGTCCCACGAGCAGTACTTC. The gene calls are TRBV27 and TRBJ2-5; TRBD1 matches 7 bases. Judging by the DNA end, TRBJ2-7 fits better; the J call may be wrong. Germline CDR1 reads MNHEY; CDR2 reads SMNVEV (reference sequence). The CDR3 extends over 13 amino acids.